Given below is one T cell receptor (beta chain) in context. Under the authors' procedure: Estimated nucleated cell counts came from reference gene primer amplification. Repertoires were generated with immunoSEQ multiplex PCR, while TCRdb's copy carries only in-frame clones and drops some. That table supplies the V and J calls and clone size; D and trimming were determined from the DNA. The data hold over 150,000 clones, with around 80% observed a single time. The data stem from a study of blood T cell repertoires in COVID-19. As for the study in general: Donors in the United States, Italy and Spain gave samples during acute or convalescent COVID-19. PBMCs, B-cell-depleted T cells, or T cells were the source of the cDNA or gDNA that made up the material.

V trimming: 3 bases; J trimming: 0 bases; junction bases outside the gene matches: 2. This CDR3 is built from 14 residues. Germline CDR1 and CDR2: SEHNR and FQNEAQ (reference sequence). Sequencing input: peripheral blood. This clonotype originated in a human donor in a cohort sampled during active COVID-19. The chain combines TRBV7-9 with TRBJ2-7; 7 nucleotides align to TRBD1. Written as DNA, the CDR3 is TGTGCCAGCAGCTTGGGGGACAGCTCCTACGAGCAGTACTTC. It encodes CASSLGDSSYEQYF.